The rows below give T cell receptor beta chains drawn from one sample of a study of OX40 agonist ivuxolimab in advanced cancers. TCRdb's copy holds only in-frame clones and misses some; the assay was immunoSEQ multiplex PCR. The sample has 60,000 to 70,000 clones; around 83% are singletons. Specimen: CD4+ or CD8+ T cells sorted from blood, collected in a trial of the OX40 agonist ivuxolimab. The source of these receptors is an adult with an advanced solid tumor such as melanoma, head and neck, liver or kidney cancer. Both conserved end residues are part of each CDR3. Fields, in order: clone size, J gene, V gene, D gene, CDR3 DNA, CDR3 protein. D genes are given only for firm matches. Where a row states a size, it is once, few, many or the class of an expanded clone; other rows omit it.

. TRBJ1-1 TRBV7-2 . TGTGCCAGCAGCTTAGACAGGGTTGAAGCTTTCTTT CASSLDRVEAFF
. TRBJ1-5 TRBV6-1 . TGTGCCAGCAGTGAAGTGTCGGTTGGTCAGCCCCAGCATTTT CASSEVSVGQPQHF
. TRBJ2-1 TRBV19 TRBD2 TGTGCCAGTAGAAGGTCGCGGGAGCTGGAGAATGAGCAGTTCTTC CASRRSRELENEQFF
. TRBJ2-1 TRBV5-1 TRBD2 TGCGCCAGCAGCTTGGCCGCGACTAGCGGCGATGAGCAGTTCTTC CASSLAATSGDEQFF
. TRBJ2-1 TRBV6-6 TRBD2 TGTGCCAGCAGAACAACTAGCGGGGCCAATGAGCAGTTCTTC CASRTTSGANEQFF
many TRBJ2-7 TRBV21-1 . TGTGCCAGCAGCAAAACGAAACAGGGGGCGGACGAGCAGTACTTC CASSKTKQGADEQYF
. TRBJ2-7 TRBV7-2 TRBD1 TGTGCCAGCAGCTTATACAGGGGATACGAGCAGTACTTC CASSLYRGYEQYF
many TRBJ1-3 TRBV4-2 . TGTGCCAGCAGCCAAGACGTTACGGCCAGCTCTGGAAACACCATATATTTT CASSQDVTASSGNTIYF
few TRBJ1-4 TRBV6-5 . TGTGCCAGCAGTTACACCCGGTGGGAAAAACTGTTTTTT CASSYTRWEKLFF
. TRBJ2-1 TRBV5-5 . TGTGCCAGCAGCTTTTTCTCCTACAATGAGCAGTTCTTC CASSFFSYNEQFF
. TRBJ2-7 TRBV27 TRBD2 TGTGCCAGCACTCCCCAAGCGGGAGGGCCACAGTACTTC CASTPQAGGPQYF
. TRBJ2-7 TRBV30 TRBD1 TGTGCCTGGAGTTCTCGGAGGGGGACAGGGGTATACGAGCAGTACTTC CAWSSRRGTGVYEQYF
. TRBJ2-7 TRBV7-6 . TGTGCCAGCAGCTCTGACAGATACGAGCAGTACTTC CASSSDRYEQYF
. TRBJ2-7 TRBV29-1 . TGCAGCGTCCAGGGGTTATCCTACGAGCAGTACTTC CSVQGLSYEQYF
. TRBJ2-1 TRBV7-3 TRBD2 TGTGCCAGCAGCTTACGGGCGGGGGAGTACAATGAGCAGTTCTTC CASSLRAGEYNEQFF
. TRBJ2-5 TRBV10-3 . TGTGCCATCAGTGAAGGTCTAGAGACCCAGTACTTC CAISEGLETQYF
. TRBJ1-2 TRBV19 . TGTGCCAGTAGTATAGACCAGCCCGGACGCCCAGTTGGCTACACCTTC CASSIDQPGRPVGYTF
once TRBJ2-2 TRBV14 . TGTGCCAGCAGCCAAGATTGGGATACCGGGGAGCTGTTTTTT CASSQDWDTGELFF
. TRBJ1-2 TRBV5-3 . TGTGCCAGAAGCTGGCGGAGATATGGCTACACCTTC CARSWRRYGYTF
. TRBJ2-3 TRBV4-2 TRBD2 TGTGCCAGCAGAACATCAACGGTAGCGGGAGCGGGAGCAGATACGCAGTATTTT CASRTSTVAGAGADTQYF
. TRBJ1-4 TRBV5-1 . TGCGCCAGCAGCTTGGCCGGGCAGCCTGCAACTAATGAAAAACTGTTTTTT CASSLAGQPATNEKLFF
. TRBJ2-6 TRBV6-5 . TGTGCCAGCAAGACTGGGGCCAACGTCCTGACTTTC CASKTGANVLTF
. TRBJ2-3 TRBV19 TRBD2 TGTGCCAGTGGACTAGCGGGGAGCACAGATACGCAGTATTTT CASGLAGSTDTQYF
. TRBJ2-1 TRBV29-1 . TGCAGCGTTGTTTTGCTGGGTAGTAGGGATGAGCAGTTCTTC CSVVLLGSRDEQFF
once TRBJ2-3 TRBV27 . TGTGCCAGCAGTTTACGGGAATTAAGTACAGATACGCAGTATTTT CASSLRELSTDTQYF
. TRBJ1-5 TRBV15 TRBD1 TGTGCCACCAGCATTGACAGGGGGAGTCAGCCCCAGCATTTT CATSIDRGSQPQHF
once TRBJ2-3 TRBV5-4 . TGTGCCAGCAGCTTGTATGGTAACCAGGCAGATACGCAGTATTTT CASSLYGNQADTQYF
. TRBJ2-5 TRBV19 . TGTGCCAGTAGCACTCCAGGGTACCAAGAGACCCAGTACTTC CASSTPGYQETQYF
. TRBJ2-4 TRBV5-4 TRBD2 TGTGCCAGCAGCCACGGACTAGCGGGAAGAGGGGTGGGGGACATTCAGTACTTC CASSHGLAGRGVGDIQYF
. TRBJ2-7 TRBV7-9 TRBD2 TGTGCCAGCAGCTTAGCGGGACTAACCAAGTACGAGCAGTACTTC CASSLAGLTKYEQYF
. TRBJ2-1 TRBV7-9 TRBD1 TGTGCCAGCAGCCCCGGGACAGGGGTATTTGCCTACAATGAGCAGTTCTTC CASSPGTGVFAYNEQFF
. TRBJ2-7 TRBV7-7 TRBD1 TGTGCCAGCAGCTCCTCTTTGGGGGGACAGGGGGAGAGCGAGCAGTACTTC CASSSSLGGQGESEQYF
. TRBJ2-5 TRBV7-9 TRBD2 TGTGCCAGCAGCTTGGCGAGGACTAGCGGGACCCGCCAAGAGACCCAGTACTTC CASSLARTSGTRQETQYF
few TRBJ2-7 TRBV6-6 . TGTGCCAGCAGTTACGACGGTATCGGGTCCTACGAGCAGTACTTC CASSYDGIGSYEQYF
. TRBJ1-5 TRBV6-5 TRBD1 TGTGCCAGCAGTCTACTCGGACAGGGTGGGTCGCCCCAGCATTTT CASSLLGQGGSPQHF
. TRBJ1-1 TRBV10-3 TRBD1 TGTGCCATCAGGGGGGACAGTCTCGTTGAAGCTTTCTTT CAIRGDSLVEAFF
. TRBJ2-2 TRBV27 TRBD2 TGTGCCAGCAGTTCGGACTATTTTGGCGGGAGTGGGGAGCTGTTTTTT CASSSDYFGGSGELFF
. TRBJ1-2 TRBV30 TRBD1 TGTGCCTGGGCGATGGGGACAGCGAACTATGGCTACACCTTC CAWAMGTANYGYTF
. TRBJ2-7 TRBV5-4 . TGTGCCAGCAGCTTGGACTTAGCGTTGCTCTCCTACGAGCAGTACTTC CASSLDLALLSYEQYF
. TRBJ2-7 TRBV19 TRBD1 TGTGCCAGTAGTATGACAGGGCAGCACGAGCAGTACTTC CASSMTGQHEQYF
. TRBJ2-7 TRBV19 . TGTGCCAGTAGTATAGGTAGGGGCCTTATAGGCCACGAGCAGTACTTC CASSIGRGLIGHEQYF
once TRBJ1-1 TRBV19 . TGTGCCAGTAGTATAGACGGGGGAGGGGACACTGAAGCTTTCTTT CASSIDGGGDTEAFF
few TRBJ2-1 TRBV19 . TGTGCCAGTAGTGCGTCGACTTCCCCTGCTAGCGAGCAGTTCTTC CASSASTSPASEQFF
. TRBJ1-4 TRBV4-2 . TGTGCCAGCAGCCAAGAAGAGACAGTTAATGAAAAACTGTTTTTT CASSQEETVNEKLFF
few TRBJ2-6 TRBV5-1 . TGCGCCAGCAGCTCCGGGACTGCAAGACTCTCTGGGGCCAACGTCCTGACTTTC CASSSGTARLSGANVLTF
. TRBJ2-3 TRBV5-6 . TGTGCCAGCACCATTATCACGTTTAGCGGTAGCACAGATACGCAGTATTTT CASTIITFSGSTDTQYF
. TRBJ2-2 TRBV4-2 . TGTGCCAGCAGCCAAGCAGGTAGCACGGTAAACACCGGGGAGCTGTTTTTT CASSQAGSTVNTGELFF